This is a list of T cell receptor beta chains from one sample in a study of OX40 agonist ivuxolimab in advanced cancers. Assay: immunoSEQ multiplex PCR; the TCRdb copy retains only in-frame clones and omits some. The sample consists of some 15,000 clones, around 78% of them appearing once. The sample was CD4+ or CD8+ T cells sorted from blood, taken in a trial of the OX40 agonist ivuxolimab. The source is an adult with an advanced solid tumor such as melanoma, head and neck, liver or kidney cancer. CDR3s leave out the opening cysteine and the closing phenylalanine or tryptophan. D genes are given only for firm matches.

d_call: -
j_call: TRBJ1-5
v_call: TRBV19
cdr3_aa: ASSTRGPADSQPQH

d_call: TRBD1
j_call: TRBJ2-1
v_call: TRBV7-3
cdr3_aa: ASSLNVGDRVNEQF

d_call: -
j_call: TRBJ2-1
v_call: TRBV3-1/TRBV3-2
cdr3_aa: ASSPPKI

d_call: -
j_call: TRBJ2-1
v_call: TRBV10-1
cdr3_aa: ASSEIAGNEQF

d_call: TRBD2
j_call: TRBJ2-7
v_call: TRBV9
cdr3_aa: ASSVASGSYEQY

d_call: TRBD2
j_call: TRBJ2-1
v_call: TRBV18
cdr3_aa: ASSPKRDSYNEQF

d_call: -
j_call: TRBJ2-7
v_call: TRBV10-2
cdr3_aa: ASTPSPSSYEQY

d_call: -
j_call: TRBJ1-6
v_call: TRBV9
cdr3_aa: ASSAGDSPLH

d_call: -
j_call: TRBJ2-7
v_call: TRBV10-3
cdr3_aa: AISTGSYEQY

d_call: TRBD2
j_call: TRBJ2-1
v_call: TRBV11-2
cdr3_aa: ASSFGTSGPGV

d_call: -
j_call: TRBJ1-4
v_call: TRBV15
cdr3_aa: ATSSGLATNEKLF

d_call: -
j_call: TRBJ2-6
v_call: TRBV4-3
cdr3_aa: ASSQDGVVSGANVLT

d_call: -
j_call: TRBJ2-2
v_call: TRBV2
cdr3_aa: ASSEQGMSGELF